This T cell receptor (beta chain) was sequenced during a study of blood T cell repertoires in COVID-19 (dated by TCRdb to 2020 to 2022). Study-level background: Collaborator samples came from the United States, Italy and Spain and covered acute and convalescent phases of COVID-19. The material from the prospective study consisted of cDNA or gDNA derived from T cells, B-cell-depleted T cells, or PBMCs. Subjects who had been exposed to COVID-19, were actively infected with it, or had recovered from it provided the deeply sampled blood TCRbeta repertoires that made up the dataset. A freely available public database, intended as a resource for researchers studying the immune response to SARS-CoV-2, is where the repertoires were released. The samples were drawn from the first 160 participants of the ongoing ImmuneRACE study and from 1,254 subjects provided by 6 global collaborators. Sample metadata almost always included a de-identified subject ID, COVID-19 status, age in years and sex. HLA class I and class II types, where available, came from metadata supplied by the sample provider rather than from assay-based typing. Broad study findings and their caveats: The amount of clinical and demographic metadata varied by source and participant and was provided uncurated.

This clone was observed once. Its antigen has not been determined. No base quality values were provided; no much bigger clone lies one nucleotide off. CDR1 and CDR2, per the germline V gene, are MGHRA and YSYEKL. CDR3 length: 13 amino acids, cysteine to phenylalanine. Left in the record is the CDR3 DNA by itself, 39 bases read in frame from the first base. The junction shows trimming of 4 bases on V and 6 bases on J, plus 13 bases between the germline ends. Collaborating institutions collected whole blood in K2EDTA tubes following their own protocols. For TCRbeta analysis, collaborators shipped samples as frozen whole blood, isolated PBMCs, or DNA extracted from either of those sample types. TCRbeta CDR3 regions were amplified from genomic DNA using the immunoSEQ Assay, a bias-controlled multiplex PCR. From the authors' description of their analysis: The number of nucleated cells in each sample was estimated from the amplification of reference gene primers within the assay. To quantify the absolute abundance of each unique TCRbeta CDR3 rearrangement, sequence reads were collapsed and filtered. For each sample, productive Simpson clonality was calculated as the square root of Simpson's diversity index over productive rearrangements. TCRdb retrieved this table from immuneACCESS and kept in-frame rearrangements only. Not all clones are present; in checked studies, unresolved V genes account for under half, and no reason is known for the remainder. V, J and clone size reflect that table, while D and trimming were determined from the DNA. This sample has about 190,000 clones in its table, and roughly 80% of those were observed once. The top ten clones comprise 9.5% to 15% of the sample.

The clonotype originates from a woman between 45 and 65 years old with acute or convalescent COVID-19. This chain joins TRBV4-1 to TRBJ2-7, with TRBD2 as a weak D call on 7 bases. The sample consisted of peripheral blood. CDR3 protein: CASSPRGGSEQYF. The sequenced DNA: TGCGCCAGCAGCCCAAGGGGGGGCTCCGAGCAGTACTTC.